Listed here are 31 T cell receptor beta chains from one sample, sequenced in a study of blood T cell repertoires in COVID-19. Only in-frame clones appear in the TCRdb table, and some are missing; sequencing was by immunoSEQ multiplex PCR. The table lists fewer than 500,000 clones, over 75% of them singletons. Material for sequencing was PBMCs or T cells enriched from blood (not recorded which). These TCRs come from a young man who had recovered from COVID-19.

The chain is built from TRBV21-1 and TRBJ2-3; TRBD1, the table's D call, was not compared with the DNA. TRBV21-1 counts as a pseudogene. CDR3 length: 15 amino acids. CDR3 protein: CASSKRRERGDTQYF. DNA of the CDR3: TGTGCCAGCAGCAAACGACGAGAAAGGGGAGATACGCAGTATTTT.

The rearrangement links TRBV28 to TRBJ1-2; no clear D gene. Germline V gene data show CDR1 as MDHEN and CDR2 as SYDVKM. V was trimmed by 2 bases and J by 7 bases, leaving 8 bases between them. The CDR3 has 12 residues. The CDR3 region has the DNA TGTGCCAGCAGTTTAGGGGAGCGTGGCTACACCTTC. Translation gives CASSLGERGYTF.

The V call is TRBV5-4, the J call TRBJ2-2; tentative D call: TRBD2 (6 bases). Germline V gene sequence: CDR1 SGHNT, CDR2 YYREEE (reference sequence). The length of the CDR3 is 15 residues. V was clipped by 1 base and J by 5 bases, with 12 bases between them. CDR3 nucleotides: TGTGCCAGCAGCTTGACGGGAGAAGGTACCGGGGAGCTGTTTTTT. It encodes CASSLTGEGTGELFF.

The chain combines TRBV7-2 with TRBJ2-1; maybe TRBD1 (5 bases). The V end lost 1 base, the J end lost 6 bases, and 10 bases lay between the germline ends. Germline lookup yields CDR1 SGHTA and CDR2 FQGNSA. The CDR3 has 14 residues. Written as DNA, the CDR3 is TGTGCCAGCAGCTTAGACCAGGGAAGCAATGAGCAGTTCTTC. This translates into CASSLDQGSNEQFF.

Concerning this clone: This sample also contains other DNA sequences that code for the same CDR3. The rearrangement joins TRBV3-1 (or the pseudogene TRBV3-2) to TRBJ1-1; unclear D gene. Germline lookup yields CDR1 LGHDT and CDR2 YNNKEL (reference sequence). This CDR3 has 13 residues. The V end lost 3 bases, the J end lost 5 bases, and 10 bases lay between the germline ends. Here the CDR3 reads CASSQAGGTEAFF. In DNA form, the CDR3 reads TGTGCCAGCAGCCAGGCAGGAGGGACTGAAGCTTTCTTT.

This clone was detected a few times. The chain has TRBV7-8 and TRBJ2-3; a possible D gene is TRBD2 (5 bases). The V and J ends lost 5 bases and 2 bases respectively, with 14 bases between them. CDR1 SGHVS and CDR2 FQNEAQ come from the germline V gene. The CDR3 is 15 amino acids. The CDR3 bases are TGTGCCAGCAGCCCCCTGAGGGAATACACAGATACGCAGTATTTT. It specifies CASSPLREYTDTQYF.

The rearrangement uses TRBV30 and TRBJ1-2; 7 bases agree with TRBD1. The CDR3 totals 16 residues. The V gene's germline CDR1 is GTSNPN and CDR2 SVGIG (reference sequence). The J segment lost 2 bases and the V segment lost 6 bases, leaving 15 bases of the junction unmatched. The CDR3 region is CACYTSPGQANYGYTF. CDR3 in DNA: TGTGCCTGCTATACAAGTCCCGGACAGGCAAACTATGGCTACACCTTC.

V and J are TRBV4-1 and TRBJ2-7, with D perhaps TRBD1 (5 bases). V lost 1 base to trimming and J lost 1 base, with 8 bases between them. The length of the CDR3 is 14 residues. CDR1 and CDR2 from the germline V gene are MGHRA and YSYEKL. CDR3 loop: CASSQGGASYEQYF. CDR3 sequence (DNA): TGCGCCAGCAGCCAAGGGGGCGCATCCTACGAGCAGTACTTC.

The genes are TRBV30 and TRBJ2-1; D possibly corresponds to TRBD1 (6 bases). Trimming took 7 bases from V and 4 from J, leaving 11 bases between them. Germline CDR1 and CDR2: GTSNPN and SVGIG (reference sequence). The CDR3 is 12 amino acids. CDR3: CASGTPYNEQFF. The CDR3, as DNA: TGTGCCTCCGGGACACCTTACAATGAGCAGTTCTTC. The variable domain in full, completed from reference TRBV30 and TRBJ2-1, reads SQTIHQWPATLVQPVGSPLSLECTVEGTSNPNLYWYRQAAGRGLQLLFYSVGIGQISSEVPQNLSASRPQDRQFILSSKKLLLSDSGFYLCASGTPYNEQFFGPGTRLTVL.

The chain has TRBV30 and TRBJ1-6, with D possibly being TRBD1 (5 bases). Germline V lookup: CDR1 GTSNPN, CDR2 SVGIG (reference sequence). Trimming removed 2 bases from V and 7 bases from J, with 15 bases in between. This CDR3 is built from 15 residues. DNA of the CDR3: TGTGCCTGGAGTACCCCAGGGTATGCGAATTCACCCCTCCACTTT. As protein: CAWSTPGYANSPLHF.

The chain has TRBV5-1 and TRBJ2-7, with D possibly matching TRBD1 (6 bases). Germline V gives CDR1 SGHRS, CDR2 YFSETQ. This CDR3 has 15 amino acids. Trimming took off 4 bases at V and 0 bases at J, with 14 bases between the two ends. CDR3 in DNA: TGCGCCAGCAGCGTGGACAGCCTTAGCTCCTACGAGCAGTACTTC. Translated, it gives CASSVDSLSSYEQYF.

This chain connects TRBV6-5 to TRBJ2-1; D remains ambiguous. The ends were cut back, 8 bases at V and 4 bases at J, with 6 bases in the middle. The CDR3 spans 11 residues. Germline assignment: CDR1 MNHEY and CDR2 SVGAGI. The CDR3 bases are TGTGCCAGCCTCAGTTACAATGAGCAGTTCTTC. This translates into CASLSYNEQFF.

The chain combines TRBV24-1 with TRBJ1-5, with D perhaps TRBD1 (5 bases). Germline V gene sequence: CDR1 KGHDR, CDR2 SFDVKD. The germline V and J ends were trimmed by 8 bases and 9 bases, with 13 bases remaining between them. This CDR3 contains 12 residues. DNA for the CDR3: TGTGCCACCAAGGGATGGGGGGGGCCCCAGCATTTT. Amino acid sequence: CATKGWGGPQHF.

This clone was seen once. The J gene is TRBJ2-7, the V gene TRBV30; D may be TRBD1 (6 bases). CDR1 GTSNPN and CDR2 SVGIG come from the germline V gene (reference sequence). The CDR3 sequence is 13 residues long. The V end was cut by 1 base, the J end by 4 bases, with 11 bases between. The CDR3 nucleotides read TGTGCCTGGAGTGACGGACAGCTTTACGAGCAGTACTTC. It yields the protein CAWSDGQLYEQYF.

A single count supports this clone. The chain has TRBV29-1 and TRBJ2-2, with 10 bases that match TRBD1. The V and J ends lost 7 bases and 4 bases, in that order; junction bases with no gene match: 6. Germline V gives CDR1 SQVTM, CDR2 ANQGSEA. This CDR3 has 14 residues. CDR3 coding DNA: TGCAGCGCTGACAGGGGGCAAGGCACCGGGGAGCTGTTTTTT. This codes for CSADRGQGTGELFF.

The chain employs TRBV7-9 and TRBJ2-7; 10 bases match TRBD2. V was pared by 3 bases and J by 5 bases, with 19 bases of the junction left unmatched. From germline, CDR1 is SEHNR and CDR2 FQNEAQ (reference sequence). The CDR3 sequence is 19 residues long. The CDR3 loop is CASSLNAMVRAGGPHEQYF. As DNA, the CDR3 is TGTGCCAGCAGCTTGAATGCCATGGTTCGAGCGGGAGGGCCCCACGAGCAGTACTTC. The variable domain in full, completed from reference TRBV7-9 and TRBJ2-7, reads DTGVSQNPRHKITKRGQNVTFRCDPISEHNRLYWYRQTLGQGPEFLTYFQNEAQLEKSRLLSDRFSAERPKGSFSTLEIQRTEQGDSAMYLCASSLNAMVRAGGPHEQYFGPGTRLTVT.

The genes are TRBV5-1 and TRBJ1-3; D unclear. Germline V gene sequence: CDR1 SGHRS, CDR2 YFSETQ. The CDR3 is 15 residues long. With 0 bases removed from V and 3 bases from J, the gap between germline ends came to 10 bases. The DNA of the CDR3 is TGCGCCAGCAGCTTGGGAACGGCAGGTGGAAACACCATATATTTT. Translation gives CASSLGTAGGNTIYF.

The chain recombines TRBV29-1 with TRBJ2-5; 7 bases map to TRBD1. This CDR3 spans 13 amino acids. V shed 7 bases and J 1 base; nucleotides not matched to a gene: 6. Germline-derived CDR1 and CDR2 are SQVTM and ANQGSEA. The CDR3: CSAPTGTQETQYF. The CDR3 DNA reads TGCAGCGCGCCGACAGGGACCCAAGAGACCCAGTACTTC.

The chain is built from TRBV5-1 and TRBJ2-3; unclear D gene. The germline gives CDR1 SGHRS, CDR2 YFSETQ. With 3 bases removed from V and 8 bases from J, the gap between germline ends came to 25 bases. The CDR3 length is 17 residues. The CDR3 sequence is CASSSTHISPTETTQYF. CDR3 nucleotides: TGCGCCAGCAGCTCTACCCATATCTCCCCCACTGAAACTACGCAGTATTTT.

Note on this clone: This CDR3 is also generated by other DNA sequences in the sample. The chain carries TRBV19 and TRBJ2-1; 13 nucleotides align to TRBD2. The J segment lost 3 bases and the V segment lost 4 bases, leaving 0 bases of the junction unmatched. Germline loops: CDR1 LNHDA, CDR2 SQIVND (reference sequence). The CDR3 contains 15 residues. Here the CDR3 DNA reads TGTGCCAGTAGTAGGACTAGCGGGAGCTACAATGAGCAGTTCTTC. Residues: CASSRTSGSYNEQFF.

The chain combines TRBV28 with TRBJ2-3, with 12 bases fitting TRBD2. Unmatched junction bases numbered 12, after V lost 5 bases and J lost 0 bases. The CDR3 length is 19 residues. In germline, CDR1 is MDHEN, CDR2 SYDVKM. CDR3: CASSPRPSGRVASTDTQYF. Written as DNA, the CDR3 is TGTGCCAGCAGTCCCAGGCCTAGCGGGAGGGTCGCTAGCACAGATACGCAGTATTTT. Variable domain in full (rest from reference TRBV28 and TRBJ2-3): DVKVTQSSRYLVKRTGEKVFLECVQDMDHENMFWYRQDPGLGLRLIYFSYDVKMKEKGDIPEGYSVSREKKERFSLILESASTNQTSMYLCASSPRPSGRVASTDTQYFGPGTRLTVL.

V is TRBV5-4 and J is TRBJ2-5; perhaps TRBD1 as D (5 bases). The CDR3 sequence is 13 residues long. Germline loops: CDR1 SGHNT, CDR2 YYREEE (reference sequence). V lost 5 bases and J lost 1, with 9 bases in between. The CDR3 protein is CASRVDSQETQYF. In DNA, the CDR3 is TGTGCCAGCAGAGTAGACAGCCAAGAGACCCAGTACTTC.

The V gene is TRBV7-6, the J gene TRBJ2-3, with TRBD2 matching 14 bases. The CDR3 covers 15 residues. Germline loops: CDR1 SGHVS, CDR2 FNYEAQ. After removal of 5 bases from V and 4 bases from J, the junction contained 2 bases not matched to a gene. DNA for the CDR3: TGTGCCAGCAGCCCGGGACTAGCGGGAGCAGATACGCAGTATTTT. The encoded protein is CASSPGLAGADTQYF.

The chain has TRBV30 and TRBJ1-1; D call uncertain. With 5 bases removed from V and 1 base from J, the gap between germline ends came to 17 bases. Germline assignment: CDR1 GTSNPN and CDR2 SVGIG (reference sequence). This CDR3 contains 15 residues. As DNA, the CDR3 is TGTGCCTGGCAACTGTTGGAGGCGGGGAACACTGAAGCTTTCTTT. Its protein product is CAWQLLEAGNTEAFF.

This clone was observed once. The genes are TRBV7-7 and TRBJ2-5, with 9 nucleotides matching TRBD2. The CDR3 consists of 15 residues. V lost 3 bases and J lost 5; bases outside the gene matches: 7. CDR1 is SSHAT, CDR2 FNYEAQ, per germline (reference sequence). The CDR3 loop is CASSFGSGSMETQYF. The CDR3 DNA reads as TGTGCCAGCAGCTTCGGTAGCGGGAGCATGGAGACCCAGTACTTC.

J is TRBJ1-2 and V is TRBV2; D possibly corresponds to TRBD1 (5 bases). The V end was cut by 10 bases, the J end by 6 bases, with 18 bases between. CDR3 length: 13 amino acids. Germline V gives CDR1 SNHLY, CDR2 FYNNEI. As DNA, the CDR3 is TGTGCCAACCGATCGACAGCACCTAATGGCTACACCTTC. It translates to CANRSTAPNGYTF.

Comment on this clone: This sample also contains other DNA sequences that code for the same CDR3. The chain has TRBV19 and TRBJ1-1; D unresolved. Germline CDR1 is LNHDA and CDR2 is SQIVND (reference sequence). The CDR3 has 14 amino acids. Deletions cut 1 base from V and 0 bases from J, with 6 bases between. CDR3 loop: CASSIGQLNTEAFF. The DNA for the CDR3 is TGTGCCAGTAGTATAGGGCAATTGAACACTGAAGCTTTCTTT.

CDR3 sequence (DNA): TGTGCCACCAGTGATCGCAGCGGGACTACCGGGGAGCTGTTTTTT. Its protein product is CATSDRSGTTGELFF. The V gene is TRBV24-1, the J gene TRBJ2-2; TRBD2 agrees at 7 bases. This CDR3 has 15 residues. The junction had 5 bases not matched to a gene; V was cut back by 3 bases and J by 5 bases. Looked up from germline, CDR1 is KGHDR and CDR2 is SFDVKD.

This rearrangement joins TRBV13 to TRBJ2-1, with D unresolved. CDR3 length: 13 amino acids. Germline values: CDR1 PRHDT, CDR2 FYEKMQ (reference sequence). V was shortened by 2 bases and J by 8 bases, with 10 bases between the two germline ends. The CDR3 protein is CASSLSAADEQFF. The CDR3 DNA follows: TGTGCCAGCAGCTTAAGCGCGGCCGATGAGCAGTTCTTC.

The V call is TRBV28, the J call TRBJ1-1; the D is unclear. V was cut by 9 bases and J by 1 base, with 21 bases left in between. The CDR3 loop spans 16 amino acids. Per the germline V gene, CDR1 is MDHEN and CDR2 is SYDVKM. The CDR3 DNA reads TGTGCCAGTACCCCCGGGCCCGCGCGGGAGAACACTGAAGCTTTCTTT. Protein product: CASTPGPARENTEAFF.

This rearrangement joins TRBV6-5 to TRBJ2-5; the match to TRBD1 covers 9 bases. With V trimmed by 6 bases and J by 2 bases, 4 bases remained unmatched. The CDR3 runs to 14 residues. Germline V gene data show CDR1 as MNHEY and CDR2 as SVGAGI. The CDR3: CASSGTGIQETQYF. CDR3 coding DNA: TGTGCCAGCAGCGGGACAGGGATTCAAGAGACCCAGTACTTC.